This T cell receptor (beta chain) was sequenced during a study of control samples from healthy donors and cancer patients. Germline-derived CDR1 and CDR2 are MNHEY and SMNVEV (reference sequence). The CDR3 sequence is 18 residues long. Unmatched junction bases numbered 15, after V lost 3 bases and J lost 5 bases. Data came from immunoSEQ multiplex PCR; TCRdb stores just in-frame clones and leaves some out. Seen here are around 79,000 clones, roughly 93% observed once, and the top ten hold about 1.3%. The sequence was collected from a woman between 35 and 50 years old with lung cancer. This chain joins TRBV27 and TRBJ1-4; 7 bases agree with TRBD1. The sample consisted of PBMCs. The CDR3 sequence is CASSFKPPGTAYNEKLFF. The DNA of the CDR3 is TGTGCCAGCAGTTTCAAGCCACCGGGGACAGCCTACAATGAAAAACTGTTTTTT.